The entry that follows covers one T cell receptor (beta chain) sequence. The antigen remains unidentified. Per germline, CDR1 MNHEY and CDR2 SVGAGI. With V trimmed by 0 bases and J by 11 bases, 10 bases remained unmatched. This CDR3 contains 15 residues. These data are taken from a study of cytomegalovirus exposure and HLA in healthy donors. General study points: Clonal expansion was found to be greater in HLA-associated TCR beta chains than in equally common others in a later analysis.

The study ran its PCR with 60 Vbeta and 13 Jbeta primers. The table came from immunoSEQ multiplex PCR; TCRdb's copy has only in-frame clones and leaves some out. The sample lists over 110,000 clones, approximately 78% occurring once. V is TRBV6-5 and J is TRBJ2-5; 9 bases fit TRBD2. The sample comprised PBMCs. The sequence was collected from a woman aged 40 to 50 in good health and CMV-seropositive. The CDR3 DNA is TGTGCCAGCAGTTACTCGCGGGAGGGCCCATGGGAGCAGTACTTC. It translates to CASSYSREGPWEQYF.